Listed below are T cell receptor beta chains from one sample, sequenced in a study of technical replicates of blood from several donors. Assay: immunoSEQ multiplex PCR; the TCRdb copy retains only in-frame clones and omits some. Of about 73,000 clones in the sample, over 90% were seen once. Sequences were obtained from PBMCs. The source is a human donor in good health. Some clones in this sample may be carry-over from other donors' samples. The CDR3 runs from the conserved cysteine through the conserved F or W. A D gene is named only where the DNA matches it firmly. Not all rows give a size; the values are once, few, many and, for expanded clones, a class.

>TRBJ1-2|-|-|TRBV7-9
TGTGCCAGCAGCGAAACGACAGGAGATGGCTACACCTTC
CASSETTGDGYTF
>TRBJ2-5|TRBD1|-|TRBV5-5
TGTGCCAGCAGCGTAAGACAGGGGGGCGAGACCCAGTACTTC
CASSVRQGGETQYF
>TRBJ2-3|TRBD2|-|TRBV4-3
TGCGCCAGCAGCACGACTAGCGGGTACACAGATACGCAGTATTTT
CASSTTSGYTDTQYF
>TRBJ2-1|TRBD2|-|TRBV7-2
TGTGCCAGCAGTTACCAGCGGGGAAACAATGAGCAGTTCTTC
CASSYQRGNNEQFF
>TRBJ1-6|-|-|TRBV7-9
TGTGCCAGCACCACGGACAGTCTTAATTCACCCCTCCACTTT
CASTTDSLNSPLHF
>TRBJ2-7|-|-|TRBV4-1
TGCGCCAGCAGCCAAATGGGGGGTCTGGCCTACGAGCAGTACTTC
CASSQMGGLAYEQYF
>TRBJ2-7|TRBD2|-|TRBV4-1
TGCGCCAGCAGCCAACTAGCGGGGGCCGGCTACGAGCAGTACTTC
CASSQLAGAGYEQYF
>TRBJ1-1|-|once|TRBV2
TGTGCCAGCAGGGGGCGAGGGAACACTGAAGCTTTCTTT
CASRGRGNTEAFF
>TRBJ2-3|TRBD2|-|TRBV5-1
TGCGCCAGCAGCCCCGGGACTAGCGGGGACTTCACAGATACGCAGTATTTT
CASSPGTSGDFTDTQYF
>TRBJ1-1|-|-|TRBV7-9
TGTGCCAGCAAGGTAGCGGCAGTGAACACTGAAGCTTTCTTT
CASKVAAVNTEAFF
>TRBJ2-5|-|-|TRBV7-3
TGTGCCAGCAGCTCCGGACACAACGGACGAGAGACCCAGTACTTC
CASSSGHNGRETQYF
>TRBJ2-7|-|-|TRBV7-2
TGTGCCAGCAGCTTAGAGCGTTTCGGCGAGCAGTACTTC
CASSLERFGEQYF
>TRBJ1-3|TRBD1|-|TRBV2
TGTGCCAGCAGTTCGGGAGACAGGGACGGAAACACCATATATTTT
CASSSGDRDGNTIYF
>TRBJ2-4|TRBD2|-|TRBV28
TGTGCCAGCAGTCTTAAACCGGGACTAGCGGGAGCTGCCAAAAACATTCAGTACTTC
CASSLKPGLAGAAKNIQYF
>TRBJ2-1|TRBD2|-|TRBV29-1
TGCAGCGCCGCTGGACTAGCGGGAGCCGATGAGCAGTTCTTC
CSAAGLAGADEQFF
>TRBJ2-3|TRBD1|-|TRBV5-1
TGCGCCAGCAGTCACGGACAGGGAAGCACAGATACGCAGTATTTT
CASSHGQGSTDTQYF
>TRBJ1-5|TRBD1|-|TRBV19
TGTGCCAGTAGACCACAGGGGGCACTCCTCTATCAGCCCCAGCATTTT
CASRPQGALLYQPQHF
>TRBJ1-6|-|-|TRBV5-4
TGTGCCAGCAGCTTGATCAGTTCCTATAATTCACCCCTCCACTTT
CASSLISSYNSPLHF
>TRBJ2-3|TRBD2|-|TRBV2
TGTGCCAGCAGTGCAGAGCGGGGTAGCACAGATACGCAGTATTTT
CASSAERGSTDTQYF
>TRBJ1-2|TRBD1|few|TRBV7-8
TGTGCCAGCAGCTATTGGGTTGGACAGGGGGACTATGGCTACACCTTC
CASSYWVGQGDYGYTF
>TRBJ2-2|TRBD2|few|TRBV18
TGTGCCAGCTCACCCCTTAGCGGGGGGGCGACCGGGGAGCTGTTTTTT
CASSPLSGGATGELFF
>TRBJ1-1|TRBD1|-|TRBV25-1
TGTGCCAGCAGCAGAGAATGGACAGGGTGGAACACTGAAGCTTTCTTT
CASSREWTGWNTEAFF
>TRBJ2-5|-|-|TRBV21-1
TGTGCCAGCAGCATAAAAGGGGTGGGAGGGGAACAGACCCAGTACTTC
CASSIKGVGGEQTQYF
>TRBJ1-1|-|-|TRBV19
TGTGCCAGTAGTATAAGGGACAATAAGAACACTGAAGCTTTCTTT
CASSIRDNKNTEAFF
>TRBJ1-1|-|-|TRBV16
TGTGCCAGCGCCAGGTCCCAGCCGAACACTGAAGCTTTCTTT
CASARSQPNTEAFF
>TRBJ2-2|TRBD2|once|TRBV6-5
TGTGCCAGCGCTAGCGGGGCCCTCGGGCTGTTTTTT
CASASGALGLFF